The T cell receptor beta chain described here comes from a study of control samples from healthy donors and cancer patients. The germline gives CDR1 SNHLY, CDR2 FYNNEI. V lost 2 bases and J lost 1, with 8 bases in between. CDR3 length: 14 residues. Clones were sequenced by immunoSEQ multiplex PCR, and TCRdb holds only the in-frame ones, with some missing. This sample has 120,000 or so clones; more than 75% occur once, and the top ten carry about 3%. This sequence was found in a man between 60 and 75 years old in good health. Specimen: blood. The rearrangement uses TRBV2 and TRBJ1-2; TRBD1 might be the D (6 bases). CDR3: CASSERGVNYGYTF. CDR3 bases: TGTGCCAGCAGTGAAAGGGGGGTTAACTATGGCTACACCTTC.